Following are 28 T cell receptor beta chains from one sample sequenced in a study of regulatory T cells in long-lasting Graves disease. Time point of the sample: newly diagnosed GD, antithyroid drugs for less than 3 months. PBMC RNA was the source of the TCR library. The TCR beta library used iRepertoire HTBI primers with Arm-PCR amplification of CDR3. TCRdb re-called the multiplex PCR reads with MiXCR, one entry per CDR3 protein. Among 550,000 to 700,000 distinct CDR3 sequences listed, about 16% were seen once. The data also belong to a second study, concerning T cells in Graves' hyperthyroidism and ophthalmopathy.

The input for sequencing was peripheral blood mononuclear cells (PBMCs), taken at new diagnosis, from a patient treated with antithyroid drugs. The source of these receptors is a man aged 18 to 35 with Graves disease.

This clonotype was observed at least ten times. V usage is TRBV6-1 and J usage is TRBJ1-5; tentatively, D is TRBD1 (6 bases). The CDR3 extends over 15 amino acids. The ends were cut back, 1 base at V and 4 bases at J, with 11 bases in the middle. Looked up from germline, CDR1 is MNHNS and CDR2 is SASEGT. The CDR3 nucleotides read TGTGCCAGCAGTGAAGTCCCCAGGGGAAATCAGCCCCAGCATTTT. Translating it yields CASSEVPRGNQPQHF.

This clonotype occurred a few times. This chain links TRBV12-3 or TRBV12-4 with TRBJ1-2; weak D call: TRBD1 (6 bases). V lost 3 bases, J lost 5 bases, and 16 bases lay in between. This CDR3 is built from 15 residues. CDR3 amino acids: CASSFVRGQGYGYTF. The CDR3 DNA is TGTGCCAGCAGTTTTGTCCGGGGGCAAGGATATGGCTACACCTTC.

The chain is built from TRBV6-1 and TRBJ2-3; TRBD2 aligns across 8 bases. From germline, CDR1 is MNHNS and CDR2 SASEGT. CDR3 length: 16 amino acids. With 6 bases clipped from V and 4 bases from J, the junction kept 12 bases outside the gene matches. The CDR3 sequence is CASRILSGMIADTQYF. The CDR3 nucleotides are TGTGCCAGCAGGATCCTTAGCGGGATGATCGCAGATACGCAGTATTTT.

The chain has TRBV6-2 or TRBV6-3 and TRBJ1-5, with 10 bases fitting TRBD1. J was trimmed by 5 bases and V by 6 bases; bases with no gene match: 10. This CDR3 has 16 residues. Germline CDR1 reads MNHEY; CDR2 reads SVGEGT. The CDR3 sequence is CASSTTGTGVYQPQHF. The CDR3 DNA reads TGTGCCAGCAGCACAACCGGGACAGGGGTGTATCAGCCCCAGCATTTT.

This clonotype appeared many times. CDR3 bases: TGCGCCAGCTCAAAGGGGGTATACACTGAAGCTTTCTTT. It encodes CASSKGVYTEAFF. The genes are TRBV5-1 and TRBJ1-1, with D tentatively TRBD1 (6 bases). This CDR3 region has 13 residues. Germline V CDR1 and CDR2: SGHRS, YFSETQ. V was shortened by 7 bases and J by 3 bases, with 13 bases between the two germline ends.

In this sample, this clonotype turned up a few times. The chain carries TRBV9 and TRBJ1-1; D remains ambiguous. The V end lost 0 bases, the J end lost 1 base, and 13 bases lay between the germline ends. The CDR3 runs 16 residues. Germline V CDR1 and CDR2: SGDLS, YYNGEE. The CDR3 nucleotides read TGTGCCAGCAGCGTAGGGGCGAGGCCGGCGAACACTGAAGCTTTCTTT. Its protein product is CASSVGARPANTEAFF.

This clonotype has a count of ten or more. The rearrangement joins TRBV28 to TRBJ1-5, with no clear D. The CDR3 runs to 14 residues. Per the germline V gene, CDR1 is MDHEN and CDR2 is SYDVKM. V was trimmed by 5 bases and J by 1 base, leaving 9 bases between them. The chain's CDR3 is CASSGRLSNQPQHF. For the CDR3, the DNA is TGTGCCAGCAGTGGACGACTAAGCAATCAGCCCCAGCATTTT.

The J gene is TRBJ1-1, the V gene TRBV18; 7 bases are shared with TRBD1. The CDR3 contains 15 residues. The germline CDR1 and CDR2 sequences are KGHSH and LQKENI. The ends lost 2 bases at V and 4 bases at J; junction bases unmatched: 7. In DNA, the CDR3 is TGTGCCAGCTCACCAGGTTCGAACAGGGGCACTGAAGCTTTCTTT. Translated: CASSPGSNRGTEAFF.

In this sample, this clonotype turned up a few times. This chain connects TRBV9 to TRBJ1-1; tentatively, D is TRBD1 (5 bases). Trimming shortened V by 4 bases and J by 2 bases, and 15 bases separated the two germline ends. CDR1 and CDR2 from the germline V gene are SGDLS and YYNGEE. CDR3 size: 15 residues. The CDR3 DNA reads as TGTGCCAGCAGCTGGGGGGACCTGGGCAACACTGAAGCTTTCTTT. It codes for CASSWGDLGNTEAFF. Combining the CDR3 with reference TRBV9 and TRBJ1-1 gives the whole variable domain DSGVTQTPKHLITATGQRVTLRCSPRSGDLSVYWYQQSLDQGLQFLIQYYNGEERAKGNILERFSAQQFPDLHSELNLSSLELGDSALYFCASSWGDLGNTEAFFGQGTRLTVV.

This clonotype was seen repeatedly, ten times or more. This chain connects TRBV6-2 or TRBV6-3 to TRBJ2-7; 10 bases are shared with TRBD1. CDR1 is MNHEY, CDR2 SVGEGT, per germline. J lost 2 bases, V lost 7 bases, and 8 bases had no gene match. The CDR3 sequence is 15 residues long. For the CDR3, the DNA is TGTGCCAGCATTGAGAGACAGGGGGCACCCTACGAGCAGTACTTC. It codes for CASIERQGAPYEQYF.

There are many counts of this clonotype. This chain connects TRBV3-1 to TRBJ2-3; D not resolved. Trimming left V 2 bases short and J 4 bases short, with 4 bases between. The germline V gene encodes CDR1 LGHDT and CDR2 YNNKEL (reference sequence). The CDR3 has 12 amino acids. The CDR3 nucleotides read TGTGCCAGCAGCCAAACCTCAGATACGCAGTATTTT. This gives the protein CASSQTSDTQYF.

The CDR3 sequence is CASSLEGRQNTEAFF. DNA of the CDR3: TGTGCCAGCAGCTTAGAAGGGAGACAGAACACTGAAGCTTTCTTT. The V call is TRBV11-2, the J call TRBJ1-1; unclear D gene. There are 15 residues in the CDR3. The V end lost 0 bases, the J end lost 1 base, and 9 bases lay between the germline ends. The germline V gene has CDR1 SGHAT and CDR2 FQNNGV.

The gene calls are TRBV14 and TRBJ2-1; D gene unclear. Trimming took off 1 base at V and 8 bases at J, with 3 bases between the two ends. CDR3 length equals 11 residues. Germline CDR1 is SGHDN and CDR2 is FVKESK. The CDR3 coding sequence is TGTGCCAGCAGCCAAGTTTATGAGCAGTTCTTC. Encoded protein: CASSQVYEQFF.

This clonotype was counted at least ten times. The chain employs TRBV20-1 and TRBJ2-3; D is undetermined. Trimming pared 4 bases from V and 8 bases from J, leaving 13 bases between. Per the germline V gene, CDR1 is DFQATT and CDR2 is SNEGSKA (reference sequence). The CDR3 has 12 amino acids. The DNA of the CDR3 is TGCAGTGCTAAGCCGACCACGGGTACGCAGTATTTT. This gives the protein CSAKPTTGTQYF.

This chain connects TRBV11-2 to TRBJ2-5; 12 bases match TRBD2. Germline lookup yields CDR1 SGHAT and CDR2 FQNNGV. CDR3 size: 16 residues. The V and J ends lost 3 bases and 2 bases, in that order; junction bases with no gene match: 4. The CDR3 is CASSFRLAGVQETQYF. CDR3 DNA: TGTGCCAGCAGCTTCAGACTAGCGGGGGTTCAAGAGACCCAGTACTTC.

Ten or more counts support this clonotype. The chain couples TRBV5-1 to TRBJ2-1; TRBD1 is a possible D gene (5 bases). V was clipped by 2 bases and J by 1 base, with 13 bases between them. The CDR3 totals 16 residues. CDR1 and CDR2 (germline): SGHRS, YFSETQ. Written as DNA, the CDR3 is TGCGCCAGCAGCTTCACCCAGGGCTGGTCCTACAATGAGCAGTTCTTC. Protein sequence: CASSFTQGWSYNEQFF.

At least ten counts were recorded for this clonotype. V usage is TRBV12-3 or TRBV12-4 and J usage is TRBJ1-4; D is undetermined. The CDR3 is 13 residues long. Trimming left V 7 bases short and J 7 bases short, with 13 bases between. The CDR3 spells CASTPLVGEKLFF. Written as DNA, the CDR3 is TGTGCCAGCACCCCTCTTGTAGGTGAAAAACTGTTTTTT.

V gene TRBV7-8 combines with J gene TRBJ2-3; 12 bases match TRBD2. This CDR3 region has 16 residues. With V trimmed by 5 bases and J by 7 bases, 10 bases remained unmatched. Looked up from germline, CDR1 is SGHVS and CDR2 is FQNEAQ. The chain's CDR3 is CASSLMTSGSGNTQYF. For the CDR3, the DNA is TGTGCCAGCAGCCTGATGACTAGCGGGAGCGGGAATACGCAGTATTTT.

This clonotype was counted a few times. The chain uses TRBV27 and TRBJ2-2, with 9 bases identical to TRBD2. The CDR3 covers 15 residues. Germline CDR1 and CDR2: MNHEY and SMNVEV (reference sequence). V trimming: 2 bases; J trimming: 6 bases; junction bases outside the gene matches: 4. The CDR3 is CASSLLAGSPGELFF. In DNA, the CDR3 is TGTGCCAGCAGTTTACTAGCGGGAAGCCCCGGGGAGCTGTTTTTT.

This clonotype appeared a few times. This sequence joins TRBV14 and TRBJ2-7; TRBD2 agrees at 9 bases. The V segment lost 4 bases and the J segment 3 bases; nucleotides outside the gene matches: 7. This CDR3 comprises 15 residues. Germline CDR1 SGHDN, CDR2 FVKESK. The CDR3 DNA reads as TGTGCCAGCAGCCGGACTAGCGCCACACACTACGAGCAGTACTTC. As protein: CASSRTSATHYEQYF.

This clonotype was seen ten or more times. The J gene is TRBJ2-5, the V gene TRBV4-1, with D perhaps TRBD2 (6 bases). Germline values: CDR1 MGHRA, CDR2 YSYEKL. Trimming left V 0 bases short and J 5 bases short, with 13 bases between. The CDR3 is 15 amino acids. DNA for the CDR3: TGCGCCAGCAGCCAAGAGATTGCTAGCGTGGAGACCCAGTACTTC. Its translation: CASSQEIASVETQYF.

The table lists this clonotype with many counts. The V call is TRBV12-5, the J call TRBJ2-1, with 7 positions matching TRBD2. Per the germline V gene, CDR1 is LGHNT and CDR2 is FRNRAP. V lost 4 bases and J lost 8; bases outside the gene matches: 11. The CDR3 sequence is 15 residues long. The CDR3 DNA reads as TGTGCTAGTGGTTCGCTCTGGGCGGGAGAAGATGAGCAGTTCTTC. Residues: CASGSLWAGEDEQFF.

This clonotype was observed many times. The J gene is TRBJ2-3, the V gene TRBV27; 9 bases are shared with TRBD1. The CDR3 contains 15 residues. Germline assignment: CDR1 MNHEY and CDR2 SMNVEV (reference sequence). The V gene end was trimmed by 4 bases and the J gene end by 2 bases; junction bases not matched to a gene: 4. CDR3: CASSSGTGTTDTQYF. In DNA, the CDR3 is TGTGCCAGCAGTTCGGGGACAGGGACCACAGATACGCAGTATTTT.

The gene calls are TRBV20-1 and TRBJ2-7; D perhaps matches TRBD1 (6 bases). Germline V gives CDR1 DFQATT, CDR2 SNEGSKA (reference sequence). V was clipped by 4 bases and J by 6 bases, with 19 bases between them. The CDR3 has 14 residues. The CDR3 is CSAKNRDKTFEQYF. DNA for the CDR3: TGCAGTGCTAAAAACCGGGACAAGACCTTCGAGCAGTACTTC.

This clonotype has more than one count but fewer than ten. This chain connects TRBV5-1 to TRBJ2-5; 9 bases map to TRBD2. The CDR3 length is 16 residues. Germline assignment: CDR1 SGHRS and CDR2 YFSETQ. The V gene end was trimmed by 4 bases and the J gene end by 5 bases; junction bases not matched to a gene: 12. In DNA, the CDR3 is TGCGCCAGCAGCGGCGGGACTAGCATCAACGGGGAGACCCAGTACTTC. It specifies CASSGGTSINGETQYF.

V and J are TRBV28 and TRBJ2-7, with D possibly matching TRBD2 (5 bases). Germline V gene lookup returns CDR1 MDHEN and CDR2 SYDVKM. The length of the CDR3 is 15 residues. V shed 10 bases and J shed 12 bases, with 31 bases lying between them. DNA for the CDR3: TGTGCCAACAGATCCCCCTCGGCGGGTAAGGAGGTGTGGTACTTC. Amino acid sequence: CANRSPSAGKEVWYF.

This clonotype occurred many times. V usage is TRBV7-9 and J usage is TRBJ2-7, with TRBD1 matching over 8 bases. V lost 5 bases to trimming and J lost 6 bases; unmatched junction nucleotides: 12. The CDR3 is 15 amino acids. The germline gives CDR1 SEHNR, CDR2 FQNEAQ (reference sequence). CDR3 protein: CASSPQGQGIVEQYF. The CDR3 DNA is TGTGCCAGCAGCCCCCAAGGACAGGGTATAGTCGAGCAGTACTTC.

Worth noting for this clonotype: Given a much more abundant clone one base away, this may be a read error. J is TRBJ2-1 and V is TRBV12-3 or TRBV12-4; a weak D match, TRBD1 (5 bases). The CDR3 has 12 residues. Trimming took 5 bases from V and 13 from J, leaving 15 bases between them. CDR3 residues: CASSDREETQFF. CDR3 sequence (DNA): TGTGCCAGCAGTGACAGAGAAGAGACCCAGTTCTTC.